This T cell receptor (beta chain) is drawn from a study of blood T cell repertoires in COVID-19. Study details: Sources were T cells, B-cell-depleted T cells, or PBMCs; the material itself was cDNA or gDNA.

This CDR3 has 12 residues. Per the germline V gene, CDR1 is ENHRY and CDR2 is SYGVKD. With 10 bases clipped from V and 2 bases from J, the junction kept 2 bases outside the gene matches. Individuals drawn from approximately 26 US areas were roughly 18 to 100 years old. Which cohort a participant joined came from the clinical history participants gave. Under the authors' procedure: Estimates of nucleated cell counts were drawn from the amplification of reference gene primers. TCRdb keeps only in-frame clones here, not all; method: immunoSEQ multiplex PCR. V, J and clone size were drawn from that table, and D and trimming were deduced from the DNA. This table holds under 150,000 clones, around 81% found once.

Sequencing was performed on PBMCs or T cells enriched from blood (not recorded which). The chain has TRBV10-3 and TRBJ1-2; 9 nucleotides line up with TRBD1. This clonotype was obtained from a woman in her 40s who had recovered from COVID-19. The CDR3 protein is CATGTGNYGYTF. The CDR3 DNA reads TGTGCCACCGGGACAGGGAACTATGGCTACACCTTC.